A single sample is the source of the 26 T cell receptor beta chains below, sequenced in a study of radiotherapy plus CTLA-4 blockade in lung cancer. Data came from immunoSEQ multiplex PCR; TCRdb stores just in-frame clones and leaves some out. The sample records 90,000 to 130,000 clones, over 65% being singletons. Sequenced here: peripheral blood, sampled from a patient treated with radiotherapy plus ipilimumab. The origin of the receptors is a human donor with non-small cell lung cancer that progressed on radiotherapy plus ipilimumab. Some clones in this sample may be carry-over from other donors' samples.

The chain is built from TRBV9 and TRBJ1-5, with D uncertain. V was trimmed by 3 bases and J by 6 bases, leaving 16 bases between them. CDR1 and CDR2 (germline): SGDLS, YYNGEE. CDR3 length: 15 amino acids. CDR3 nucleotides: TGTGCCAGCAGCGCCGGGATCATTGGGGTTCAGCCCCAGCATTTT. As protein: CASSAGIIGVQPQHF.

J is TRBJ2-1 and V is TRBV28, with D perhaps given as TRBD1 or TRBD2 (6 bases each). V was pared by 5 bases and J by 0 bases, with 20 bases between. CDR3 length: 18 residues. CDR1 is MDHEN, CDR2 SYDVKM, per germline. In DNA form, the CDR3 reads TGTGCCAGCAGTCCCATGGGGGGCCTACAAACCTCCTACAATGAGCAGTTCTTC. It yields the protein CASSPMGGLQTSYNEQFF.

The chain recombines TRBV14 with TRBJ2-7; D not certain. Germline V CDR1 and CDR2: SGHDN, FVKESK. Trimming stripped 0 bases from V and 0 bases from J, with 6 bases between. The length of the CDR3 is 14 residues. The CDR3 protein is CASSQDRNSYEQYF. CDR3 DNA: TGTGCCAGCAGCCAAGATAGGAACTCCTACGAGCAGTACTTC.

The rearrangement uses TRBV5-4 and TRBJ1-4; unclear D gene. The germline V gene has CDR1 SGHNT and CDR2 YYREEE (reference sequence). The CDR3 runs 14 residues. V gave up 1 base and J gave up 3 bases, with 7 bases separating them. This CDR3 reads CASSLFSSNEKLFF. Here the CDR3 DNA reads TGTGCCAGCAGCTTGTTTTCTTCTAATGAAAAACTGTTTTTT.

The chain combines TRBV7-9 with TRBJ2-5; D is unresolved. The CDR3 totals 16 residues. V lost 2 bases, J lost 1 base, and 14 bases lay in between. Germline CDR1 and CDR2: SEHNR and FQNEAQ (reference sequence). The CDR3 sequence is CASSLYPLDIQETQYF. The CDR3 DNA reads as TGTGCCAGCAGCTTATATCCCCTCGACATCCAAGAGACCCAGTACTTC.

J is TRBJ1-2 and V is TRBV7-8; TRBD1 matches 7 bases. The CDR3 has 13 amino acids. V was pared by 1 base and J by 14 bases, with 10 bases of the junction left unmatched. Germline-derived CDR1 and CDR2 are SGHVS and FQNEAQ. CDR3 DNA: TGTGCCAGCAGCTTAGAGGGAGGGGGCGCCTTGACCTTC. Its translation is CASSLEGGGALTF.

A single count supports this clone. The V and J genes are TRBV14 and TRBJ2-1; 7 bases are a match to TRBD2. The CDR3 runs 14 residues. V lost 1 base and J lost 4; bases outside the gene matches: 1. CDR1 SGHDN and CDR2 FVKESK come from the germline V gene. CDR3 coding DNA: TGTGCCAGCAGCCAAGTGGGGGGGTACAATGAGCAGTTCTTC. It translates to CASSQVGGYNEQFF.

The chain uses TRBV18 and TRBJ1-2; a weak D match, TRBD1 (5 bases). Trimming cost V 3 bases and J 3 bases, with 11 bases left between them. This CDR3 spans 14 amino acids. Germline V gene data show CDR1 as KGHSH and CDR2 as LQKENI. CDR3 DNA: TGTGCCAGCTCACCGACGATGGGGGACTATGGCTACACCTTC. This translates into CASSPTMGDYGYTF.

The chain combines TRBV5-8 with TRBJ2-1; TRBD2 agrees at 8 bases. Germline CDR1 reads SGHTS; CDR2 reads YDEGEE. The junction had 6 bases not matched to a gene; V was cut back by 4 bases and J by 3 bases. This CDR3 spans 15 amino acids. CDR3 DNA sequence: TGTGCCAGCAGCCGTCGGGGGGGCCACTACAATGAGCAGTTCTTC. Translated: CASSRRGGHYNEQFF. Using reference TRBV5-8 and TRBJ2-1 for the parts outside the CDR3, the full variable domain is EAGVTQSPTHLIKTRGQQATLRCSPISGHTSVYWYQQALGLGLQFLLWYDEGEERNRGNFPPRFSGRQFPNYSSELNVNALELEDSALYLCASSRRGGHYNEQFFGPGTRLTVL.

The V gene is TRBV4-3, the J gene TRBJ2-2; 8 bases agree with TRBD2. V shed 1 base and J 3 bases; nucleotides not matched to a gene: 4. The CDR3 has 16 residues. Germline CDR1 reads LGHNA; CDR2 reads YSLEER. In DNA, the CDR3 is TGCGCCAGCAGCCAAGTGCGGGGGGAAGACACCGGGGAGCTGTTTTTT. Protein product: CASSQVRGEDTGELFF.

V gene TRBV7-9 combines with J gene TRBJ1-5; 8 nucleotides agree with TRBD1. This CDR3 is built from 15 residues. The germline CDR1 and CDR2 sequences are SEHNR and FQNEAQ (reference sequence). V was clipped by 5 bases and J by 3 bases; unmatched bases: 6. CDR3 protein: CASSPGTGTNQPQHF. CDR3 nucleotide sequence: TGTGCCAGCAGCCCAGGGACAGGCACCAATCAGCCCCAGCATTTT.

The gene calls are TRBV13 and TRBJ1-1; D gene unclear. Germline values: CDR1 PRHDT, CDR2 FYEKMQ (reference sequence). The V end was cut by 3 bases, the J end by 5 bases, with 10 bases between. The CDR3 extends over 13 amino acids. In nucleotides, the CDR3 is TGTGCCAGCAGCTTGGGTATAGGGACTGAAGCTTTCTTT. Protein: CASSLGIGTEAFF. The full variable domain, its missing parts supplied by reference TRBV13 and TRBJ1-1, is AAGVIQSPRHLIKEKRETATLKCYPIPRHDTVYWYQQGPGQDPQFLISFYEKMQSDKGSIPDRFSAQQFSDYHSELNMSSLELGDSALYFCASSLGIGTEAFFGQGTRLTVV.

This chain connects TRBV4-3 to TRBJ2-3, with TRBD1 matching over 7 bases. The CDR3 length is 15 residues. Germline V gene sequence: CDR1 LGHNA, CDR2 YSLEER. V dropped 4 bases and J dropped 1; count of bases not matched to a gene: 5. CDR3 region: CASSRGQAGTDTQYF. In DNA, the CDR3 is TGCGCCAGCAGCCGAGGACAGGCGGGCACAGATACGCAGTATTTT.

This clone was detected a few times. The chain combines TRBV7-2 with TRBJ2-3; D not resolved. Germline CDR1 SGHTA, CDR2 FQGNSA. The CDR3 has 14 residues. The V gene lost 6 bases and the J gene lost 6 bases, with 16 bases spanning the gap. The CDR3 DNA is TGTGCCAGCAGTCCTACGAGCTACGTGGATACGCAGTATTTT. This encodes CASSPTSYVDTQYF.

In DNA, the CDR3 is TGTGCCAGCAGCGTAGACTGGGGGGGACAGCCCCAGCATTTT. Translated, it gives CASSVDWGGQPQHF. The chain recombines TRBV9 with TRBJ1-5; TRBD1 is a possible D gene (5 bases). The length of the CDR3 is 14 residues. Germline V gene data show CDR1 as SGDLS and CDR2 as YYNGEE. Deletions cut 0 bases from V and 7 bases from J, with 11 bases between. Full variable domain (remainder filled in from reference TRBV9 and TRBJ1-5): DSGVTQTPKHLITATGQRVTLRCSPRSGDLSVYWYQQSLDQGLQFLIQYYNGEERAKGNILERFSAQQFPDLHSELNLSSLELGDSALYFCASSVDWGGQPQHFGDGTRLSIL.

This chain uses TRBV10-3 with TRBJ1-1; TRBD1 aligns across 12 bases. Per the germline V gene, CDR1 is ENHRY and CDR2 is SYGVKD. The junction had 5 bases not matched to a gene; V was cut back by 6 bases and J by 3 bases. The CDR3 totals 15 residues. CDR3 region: CAIRGTGGRYTEAFF. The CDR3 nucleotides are TGTGCCATCAGAGGGACAGGGGGCCGGTACACTGAAGCTTTCTTT.

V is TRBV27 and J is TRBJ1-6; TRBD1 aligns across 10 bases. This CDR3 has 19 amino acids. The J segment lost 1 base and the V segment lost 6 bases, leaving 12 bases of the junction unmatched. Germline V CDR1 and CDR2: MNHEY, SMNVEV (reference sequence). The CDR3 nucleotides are TGTGCCAGCAGCTCCGGGACAGGGGATATGGGATCCTATAATTCACCCCTCCACTTT. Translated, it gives CASSSGTGDMGSYNSPLHF.

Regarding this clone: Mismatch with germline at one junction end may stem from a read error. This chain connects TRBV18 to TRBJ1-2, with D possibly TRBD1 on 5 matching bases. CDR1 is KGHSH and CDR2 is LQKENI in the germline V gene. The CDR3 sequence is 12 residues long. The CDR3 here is CASSPDTDGYAF. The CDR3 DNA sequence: TGTGCCAGCTCTCCGGACACAGATGGCTACGCCTTC.

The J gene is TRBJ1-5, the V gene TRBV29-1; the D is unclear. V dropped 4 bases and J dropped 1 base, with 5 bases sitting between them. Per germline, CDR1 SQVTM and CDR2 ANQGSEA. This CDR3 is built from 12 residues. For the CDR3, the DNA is TGCAGCGTTGGAGGGAGCAATCAGCCCCAGCATTTT. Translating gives CSVGGSNQPQHF.

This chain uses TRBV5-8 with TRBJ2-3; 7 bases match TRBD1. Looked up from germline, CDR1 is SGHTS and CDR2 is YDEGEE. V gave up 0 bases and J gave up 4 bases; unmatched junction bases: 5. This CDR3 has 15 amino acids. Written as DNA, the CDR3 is TGTGCCAGCAGCTTGGGAACAGGGGCACCAGATACGCAGTATTTT. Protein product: CASSLGTGAPDTQYF.

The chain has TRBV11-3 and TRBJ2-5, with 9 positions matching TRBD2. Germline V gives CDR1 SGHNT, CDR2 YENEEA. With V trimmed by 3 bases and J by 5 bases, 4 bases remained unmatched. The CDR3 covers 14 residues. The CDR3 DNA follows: TGTGCCAGCAGCTTTAGCGGGGGATTTGAGACCCAGTACTTC. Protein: CASSFSGGFETQYF.

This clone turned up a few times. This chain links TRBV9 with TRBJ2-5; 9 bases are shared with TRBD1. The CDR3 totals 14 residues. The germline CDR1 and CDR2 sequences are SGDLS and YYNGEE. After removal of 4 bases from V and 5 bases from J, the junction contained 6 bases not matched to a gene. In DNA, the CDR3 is TGTGCCAGCAGCTCCGGACAGGGGTGGGAGACCCAGTACTTC. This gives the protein CASSSGQGWETQYF.

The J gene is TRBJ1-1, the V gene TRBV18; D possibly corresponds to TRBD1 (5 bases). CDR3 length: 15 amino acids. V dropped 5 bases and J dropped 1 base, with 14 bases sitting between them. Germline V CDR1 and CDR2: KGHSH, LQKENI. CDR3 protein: CASSIIADRNTEAFF. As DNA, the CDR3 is TGTGCCAGCTCAATTATTGCCGACAGGAACACTGAAGCTTTCTTT.

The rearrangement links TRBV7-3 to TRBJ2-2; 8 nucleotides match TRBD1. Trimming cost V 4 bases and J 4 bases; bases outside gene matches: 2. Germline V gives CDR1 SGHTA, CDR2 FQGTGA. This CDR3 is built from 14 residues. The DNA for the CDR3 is TGTGCCAGCAGCTCCGGACAGGGCACCGGGGAGCTGTTTTTT. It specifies CASSSGQGTGELFF. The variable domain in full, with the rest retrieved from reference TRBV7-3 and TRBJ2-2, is GAGVSQTPSNKVTEKGKYVELRCDPISGHTALYWYRQSLGQGPEFLIYFQGTGAADDSGLPNDRFFAVRPEGSVSTLKIQRTERGDSAVYLCASSSGQGTGELFFGEGSRLTVL.

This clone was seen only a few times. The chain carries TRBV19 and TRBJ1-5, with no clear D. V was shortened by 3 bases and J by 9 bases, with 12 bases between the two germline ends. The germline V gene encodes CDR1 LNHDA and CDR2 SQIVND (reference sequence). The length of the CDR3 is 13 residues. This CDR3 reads CASSIRAASPQHF. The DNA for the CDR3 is TGTGCCAGTAGTATCCGGGCGGCTTCGCCCCAGCATTTT.

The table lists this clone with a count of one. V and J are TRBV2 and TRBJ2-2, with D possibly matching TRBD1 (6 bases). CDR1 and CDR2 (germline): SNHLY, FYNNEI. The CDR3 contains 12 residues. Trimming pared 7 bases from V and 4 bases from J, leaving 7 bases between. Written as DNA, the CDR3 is TGTGCCAGCACGACAGGCACCGGGGAGCTGTTTTTT. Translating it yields CASTTGTGELFF.